Below, 18 T cell receptor beta chains from the same sample are listed, as sequenced in a study of blood T cell repertoires in COVID-19 (TCRdb year 2020). The library came from the immunoSEQ multiplex PCR assay. TCRdb's version of the immuneACCESS table is confined to in-frame rearrangements and falls short of the full clone set. An unresolved V gene accounts for under half of the shortfall where checked; the remainder is of unknown origin. The sample yields fewer than 350,000 clones; just under 90% were counted once. About 4% of the sample goes to the ten largest clones. The sequenced sample was PBMCs or T cells enriched from blood (not recorded which). These TCRs come from a woman under 40 with acute COVID-19.

The rearrangement joins TRBV18 to TRBJ2-1; 12 bases map to TRBD2. Trimming took 3 bases from V and 1 from J; bases not matched to a gene: 1. Germline V gene sequence: CDR1 KGHSH, CDR2 LQKENI. This CDR3 region has 16 residues. The CDR3 sequence: CASSPGLAGSYNEQFF. In DNA form, the CDR3 reads TGTGCCAGCTCACCTGGACTAGCGGGGTCCTACAATGAGCAGTTCTTC.

This clone was recorded only once. The limits of the CDR3 on the DNA are not certain, so only TCRdb's listed CDR3 is given. The CDR3 loop reads CASSFGIGTGGYEQYF. This chain joins TRBV12-1 and TRBJ2-7; the tabulated D call, TRBD1, remains unverified against the DNA. TRBV12-1 is a recognized pseudogene. The length of the CDR3 is 16 amino acids, counting both ends.

This clone is a singleton in its sample. V and J are TRBV2 and TRBJ2-5; 7 nucleotides match TRBD1. There are 16 residues in the CDR3. Germline CDR1 is SNHLY and CDR2 is FYNNEI. V shed 3 bases, J shed 5 bases, and the junction held 12 bases outside the gene matches. CDR3 DNA: TGTGCCAGCAGTGACTCCGGGACAGAGGTGAAGGAGACCCAGTACTTC. This translates into CASSDSGTEVKETQYF.

This clone was seen more than once but under ten times. The rearrangement links TRBV5-4 to TRBJ2-1; D is perhaps TRBD1 (6 bases). CDR1 is SGHNT and CDR2 is YYREEE in the germline V gene (reference sequence). CDR3 length: 16 residues. V shed 2 bases and J shed 1 base, with 13 bases lying between them. CDR3 DNA: TGTGCCAGCAGCTTACGAGAGGACAGATCCTACAATGAGCAGTTCTTC. Its translation: CASSLREDRSYNEQFF.

V usage is TRBV10-1 and J usage is TRBJ2-2; 9 bases agree with TRBD2. CDR1 is WNHNN, CDR2 SYGVQD, per germline (reference sequence). V lost 7 bases to trimming and J lost 7 bases; unmatched junction nucleotides: 16. The CDR3 consists of 17 residues. For the CDR3, the DNA is TGCGCCAGCAAGGTACCGCGGGAGGGGTACAAGGGCGGGGAGCTGTTTTTT. Protein sequence: CASKVPREGYKGGELFF.

This clone was seen only once. CDR3 residues: CATRPGTGGYNEQFF. The CDR3 DNA sequence: TGTGCCACCCGCCCCGGGACAGGGGGCTACAATGAGCAGTTCTTC. The rearrangement links TRBV28 to TRBJ2-1; 11 bases line up with TRBD1. Germline CDR1 and CDR2: MDHEN and SYDVKM. This CDR3 comprises 15 residues. The ends lost 10 bases at V and 3 bases at J; junction bases unmatched: 8. The variable domain in full, with the rest retrieved from reference TRBV28 and TRBJ2-1, is DVKVTQSSRYLVKRTGEKVFLECVQDMDHENMFWYRQDPGLGLRLIYFSYDVKMKEKGDIPEGYSVSREKKERFSLILESASTNQTSMYLCATRPGTGGYNEQFFGPGTRLTVL.

This chain links TRBV5-6 with TRBJ1-2; D is unclear. The CDR3 spans 12 residues. Trimming stripped 5 bases from V and 3 bases from J, with 8 bases between. The germline V gene encodes CDR1 SGHDT and CDR2 YYEEEE. The CDR3 protein is CASRARDYGYTF. Written as DNA, the CDR3 is TGTGCCAGCAGGGCTCGGGACTATGGCTACACCTTC.

CDR3 nucleotides: TGTGCCAGTAGTTGGTCAGTTGAAGGCTACACCTTC. Protein: CASSWSVEGYTF. This rearrangement joins TRBV19 to TRBJ1-2; D is unclear. The CDR3 spans 12 residues. The V end lost 5 bases, the J end lost 8 bases, and 12 bases lay between the germline ends. The germline V gene has CDR1 LNHDA and CDR2 SQIVND (reference sequence).

V gene TRBV23-1 combines with J gene TRBJ1-3; D unclear. TRBV23-1 is treated as an ORF (open reading frame) with a function not yet certain. Trimming took off 6 bases at V and 3 bases at J, with 6 bases between the two ends. This CDR3 spans 12 amino acids. In DNA, the CDR3 is TGCGCCAGCAGAACGGGTGGAAACACCATATATTTT. It specifies CASRTGGNTIYF.

The chain recombines TRBV19 with TRBJ1-1; a possible D gene is TRBD1 (6 bases). The CDR3 sequence is 14 residues long. CDR1 is LNHDA, CDR2 SQIVND, per germline (reference sequence). Deletions cut 5 bases from V and 1 base from J, with 11 bases between. In DNA form, the CDR3 reads TGTGCCAGTAGTCCCCGGGGGGCGAACACTGAAGCTTTCTTT. Encoded protein: CASSPRGANTEAFF.

The genes are TRBV5-1 and TRBJ2-1; tentatively, D is TRBD2 (6 bases). The germline V gene has CDR1 SGHRS and CDR2 YFSETQ. CDR3 length: 15 amino acids. V lost 2 bases to trimming and J lost 6 bases, with 15 bases between them. The CDR3 DNA follows: TGCGCCAGCAGCTTCGTAGAGGACTACCCCAATGAGCAGTTCTTC. Its protein product is CASSFVEDYPNEQFF.

The rearrangement links TRBV18 to TRBJ2-2; the D gene is possibly TRBD2 (6 bases). The CDR3 covers 15 residues. Trimming shortened V by 4 bases and J by 0 bases, and 9 bases separated the two germline ends. The germline CDR1 and CDR2 sequences are KGHSH and LQKENI. Written as DNA, the CDR3 is TGTGCCAGCTCACGGGAGGACGCGAACACCGGGGAGCTGTTTTTT. Its translation is CASSREDANTGELFF.

The chain has TRBV12-3 or TRBV12-4 and TRBJ2-3; 11 nucleotides align to TRBD2. V lost 8 bases and J lost 3; bases outside the gene matches: 1. The CDR3 has 13 amino acids. CDR3 region: CASGTSGTDTQYF. The CDR3 DNA is TGTGCCAGCGGGACTAGCGGAACAGATACGCAGTATTTT.

The J gene is TRBJ1-3, the V gene TRBV9; weak D call: TRBD1 (6 bases). Germline V lookup: CDR1 SGDLS, CDR2 YYNGEE. V was trimmed by 0 bases and J by 0 bases, leaving 13 bases between them. This CDR3 is built from 17 residues. The CDR3 coding sequence is TGTGCCAGCAGCGTAGAGGGACACCCTTTCTCTGGAAACACCATATATTTT. Translating it yields CASSVEGHPFSGNTIYF.

This clone was seen once. The V call is TRBV3-1 (or the pseudogene TRBV3-2), the J call TRBJ1-5, with TRBD1 identical over 7 bases. CDR3 length: 15 amino acids. After removal of 4 bases from V and 4 bases from J, the junction contained 7 bases not matched to a gene. Per the germline V gene, CDR1 is LGHDT and CDR2 is YNNKEL (reference sequence). CDR3 coding DNA: TGTGCCAGCAGCCCTTCCCGGACAGGTAATCAGCCCCAGCATTTT. It specifies CASSPSRTGNQPQHF.

The V call is TRBV6-5, the J call TRBJ1-4; perhaps TRBD1 as D (5 bases). The V end was cut by 4 bases, the J end by 5 bases, with 11 bases between. The CDR3 has 14 amino acids. Germline loops: CDR1 MNHEY, CDR2 SVGAGI. The CDR3 region is CASSWQGLNEKLFF. The CDR3 nucleotides read TGTGCCAGCAGTTGGCAGGGACTGAATGAAAAACTGTTTTTT.

The genes are TRBV19 and TRBJ2-5; no definite D call. Trimming pared 5 bases from V and 2 bases from J, leaving 9 bases between. Germline V CDR1 and CDR2: LNHDA, SQIVND (reference sequence). This CDR3 comprises 13 residues. The CDR3: CASSLRLQETQYF. The DNA of the CDR3 is TGTGCCAGTAGTTTGCGGTTGCAAGAGACCCAGTACTTC.

V gene TRBV28 combines with J gene TRBJ1-2; a possible D gene is TRBD1 (5 bases). Germline lookup yields CDR1 MDHEN and CDR2 SYDVKM. CDR3 length: 13 residues. The V and J ends lost 7 bases and 2 bases respectively, with 11 bases between them. The DNA for the CDR3 is TGTGCCAGCACAGGGTCTTCCAACTATGGCTACACCTTC. Amino acids: CASTGSSNYGYTF.